This T cell receptor beta chain was documented in a study of persistence of HIV-infected CD4 T cells. V lost 2 bases and J lost 14, with 10 bases in between. The CDR3 is 12 residues long. Sequencing used immunoSEQ version 4 in survey mode. Sequencing was performed with immunoSEQ multiplex PCR; in TCRdb, only in-frame clones are kept and a portion is missing. The sample shows roughly 48,000 clones, about 88% of them seen only once. With regard to this clone: Its cognate antigen is unknown.

Cells were stimulated nonspecifically with anti-CD3/anti-CD28 magnetic beads. Responding CD4+ T cells were sorted by upregulation of both CD40 ligand and CD69. The clonotype comes from an adult woman with HIV who was CMV-seropositive. The chain employs TRBV12-3 or TRBV12-4 and TRBJ1-6; D not certain. The sample was CD4+ T cells sorted from PBMCs after approximately 19-hour stimulation, taken from a patient who received antiretroviral therapy. In DNA form, the CDR3 reads TGTGCCAGCAGTTTATTTCCCTTAACCCTCCACTTT. Protein product: CASSLFPLTLHF.